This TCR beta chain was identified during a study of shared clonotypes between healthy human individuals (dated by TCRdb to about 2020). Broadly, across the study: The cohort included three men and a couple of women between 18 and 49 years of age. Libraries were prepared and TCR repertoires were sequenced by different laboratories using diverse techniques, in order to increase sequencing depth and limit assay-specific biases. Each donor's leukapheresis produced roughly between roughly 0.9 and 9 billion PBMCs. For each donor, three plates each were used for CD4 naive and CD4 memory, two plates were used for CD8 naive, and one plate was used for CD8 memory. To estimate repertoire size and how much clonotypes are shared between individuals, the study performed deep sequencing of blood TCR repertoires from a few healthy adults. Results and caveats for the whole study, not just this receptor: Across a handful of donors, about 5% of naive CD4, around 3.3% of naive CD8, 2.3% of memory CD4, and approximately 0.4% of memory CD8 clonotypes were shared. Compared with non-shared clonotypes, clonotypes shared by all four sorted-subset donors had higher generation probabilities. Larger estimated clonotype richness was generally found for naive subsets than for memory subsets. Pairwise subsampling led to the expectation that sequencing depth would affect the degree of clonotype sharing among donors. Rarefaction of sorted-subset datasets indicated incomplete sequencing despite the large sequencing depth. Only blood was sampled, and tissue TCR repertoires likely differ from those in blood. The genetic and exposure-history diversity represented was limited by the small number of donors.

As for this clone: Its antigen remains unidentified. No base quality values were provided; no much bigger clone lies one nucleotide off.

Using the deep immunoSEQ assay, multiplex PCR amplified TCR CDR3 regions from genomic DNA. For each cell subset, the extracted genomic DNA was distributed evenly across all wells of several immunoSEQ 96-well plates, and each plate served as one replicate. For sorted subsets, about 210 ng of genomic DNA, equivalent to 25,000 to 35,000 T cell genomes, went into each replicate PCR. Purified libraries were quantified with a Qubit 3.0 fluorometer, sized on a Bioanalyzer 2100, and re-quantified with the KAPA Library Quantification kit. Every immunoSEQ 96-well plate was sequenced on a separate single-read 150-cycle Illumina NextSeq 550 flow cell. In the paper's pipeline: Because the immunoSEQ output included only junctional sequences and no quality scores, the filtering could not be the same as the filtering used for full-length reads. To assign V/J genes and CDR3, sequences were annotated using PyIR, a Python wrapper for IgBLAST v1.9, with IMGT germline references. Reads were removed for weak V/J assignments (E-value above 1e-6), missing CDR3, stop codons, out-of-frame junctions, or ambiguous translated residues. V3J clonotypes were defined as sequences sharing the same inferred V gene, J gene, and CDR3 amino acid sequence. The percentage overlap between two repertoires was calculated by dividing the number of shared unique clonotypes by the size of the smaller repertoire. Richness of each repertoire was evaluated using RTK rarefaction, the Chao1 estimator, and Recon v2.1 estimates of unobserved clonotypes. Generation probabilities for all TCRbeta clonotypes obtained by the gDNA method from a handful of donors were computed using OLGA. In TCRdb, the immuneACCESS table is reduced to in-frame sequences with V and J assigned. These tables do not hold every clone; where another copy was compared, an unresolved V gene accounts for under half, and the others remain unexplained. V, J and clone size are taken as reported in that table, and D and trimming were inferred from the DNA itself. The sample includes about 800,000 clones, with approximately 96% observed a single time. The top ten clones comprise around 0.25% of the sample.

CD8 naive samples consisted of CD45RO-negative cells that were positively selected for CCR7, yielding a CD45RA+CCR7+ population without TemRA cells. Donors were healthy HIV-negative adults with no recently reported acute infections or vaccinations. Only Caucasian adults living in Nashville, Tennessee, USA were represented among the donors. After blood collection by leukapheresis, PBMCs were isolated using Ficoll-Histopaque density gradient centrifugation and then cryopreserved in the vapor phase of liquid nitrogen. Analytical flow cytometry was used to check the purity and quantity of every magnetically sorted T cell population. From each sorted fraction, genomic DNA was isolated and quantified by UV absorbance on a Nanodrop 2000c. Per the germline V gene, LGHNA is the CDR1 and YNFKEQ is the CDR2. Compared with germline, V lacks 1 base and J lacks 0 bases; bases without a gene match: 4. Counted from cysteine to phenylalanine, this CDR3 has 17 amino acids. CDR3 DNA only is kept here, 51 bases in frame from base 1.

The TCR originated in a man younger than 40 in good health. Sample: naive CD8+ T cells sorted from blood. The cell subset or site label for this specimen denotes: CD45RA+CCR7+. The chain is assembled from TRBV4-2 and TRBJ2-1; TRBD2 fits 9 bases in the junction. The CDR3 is CASSQVKREVSYNEQFF. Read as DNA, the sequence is TGTGCCAGCAGCCAAGTTAAGCGGGAGGTCTCCTACAATGAGCAGTTCTTC.